Below are 20 T cell receptor beta chains sequenced from a single sample in a study of blood T cell repertoires in COVID-19. TCRdb keeps only in-frame clones here, not all; method: immunoSEQ multiplex PCR. The table lists roughly 100,000 clones, around 93% of them singletons. Sequenced input: peripheral blood. Receptors originate from a human donor with active COVID-19. The donor label of this sample is uncertain.

DNA for the CDR3: TGTGCCAGCGTTGAGGGGAGGGGTAATGAAAAACTGTTTTTT. Translating gives CASVEGRGNEKLFF. The genes are TRBV28 and TRBJ1-4; D perhaps matches TRBD1 (5 bases). V was trimmed by 8 bases and J by 4 bases, leaving 14 bases between them. CDR1 and CDR2 from the germline V gene are MDHEN and SYDVKM. This CDR3 has 14 amino acids.

CDR3 protein: CASRTASQQGETQYF. The CDR3 region has the DNA TGTGCCAGCAGAACCGCGAGTCAGCAGGGTGAGACCCAGTACTTC. V gene TRBV2 combines with J gene TRBJ2-5; D perhaps matches TRBD1 (5 bases). Germline values: CDR1 SNHLY, CDR2 FYNNEI. The CDR3 is made up of 15 amino acids. The V end was cut by 6 bases, the J end by 5 bases, with 19 bases between.

V usage is TRBV21-1 and J usage is TRBJ1-5; TRBD1 is taken as the D call from the table, unchecked against the DNA. TRBV21-1 is a pseudogene. There are 19 residues in the CDR3. The CDR3 loop is CASSKSEDRGTGSNQPQHF. The DNA of the CDR3 is TGTGCCAGCAGCAAATCGGAGGACAGGGGGACGGGGAGCAATCAGCCCCAGCATTTT.

Points on this clone: Other nucleotide sequences from this sample produce the same CDR3. V and J are TRBV6-4 and TRBJ2-6; no definite D call. This CDR3 region has 15 residues. V dropped 0 bases and J dropped 0 bases, with 3 bases sitting between them. Germline V gene lookup returns CDR1 MRHNA and CDR2 SNTAGT. This chain's CDR3 is CASSDSLSGANVLTF. The CDR3 nucleotides are TGTGCCAGCAGTGACTCTCTCTCTGGGGCCAACGTCCTGACTTTC.

The chain uses TRBV4-3 and TRBJ2-3, with a weak D call TRBD2 (7 bases). The CDR3 loop spans 16 amino acids. Germline V gene lookup returns CDR1 LGHNA and CDR2 YSLEER. Between the trimmed V and J ends, which lost 1 base and 0 bases, there was a span of 11 bases. The CDR3 spells CASSQVGGASTDTQYF. The CDR3 region has the DNA TGCGCCAGCAGCCAAGTTGGGGGGGCCAGCACAGATACGCAGTATTTT.

This clone was picked up one time. The genes are TRBV5-1 and TRBJ1-2; TRBD1 agrees at 10 bases. Germline CDR1 SGHRS, CDR2 YFSETQ. V dropped 4 bases and J dropped 2; count of bases not matched to a gene: 8. The length of the CDR3 is 16 residues. The CDR3 here is CASSVLGQGGNYGYTF. In nucleotides, the CDR3 is TGCGCCAGCAGCGTACTCGGACAGGGGGGCAACTATGGCTACACCTTC.

The chain links TRBV7-9 to TRBJ2-1, with TRBD2 as a possible D gene (6 bases). V was shortened by 5 bases and J by 6 bases, with 14 bases between the two germline ends. Germline lookup yields CDR1 SEHNR and CDR2 FQNEAQ (reference sequence). This CDR3 region has 14 residues. CDR3 amino acids: CASSESGGANEQFF. In DNA form, the CDR3 reads TGTGCCAGCAGCGAATCGGGCGGGGCCAATGAGCAGTTCTTC. The complete variable domain, with remaining parts taken from reference TRBV7-9 and TRBJ2-1, reads DTGVSQNPRHKITKRGQNVTFRCDPISEHNRLYWYRQTLGQGPEFLTYFQNEAQLEKSRLLSDRFSAERPKGSFSTLEIQRTEQGDSAMYLCASSESGGANEQFFGPGTRLTVL.

The CDR3 loop reads CSVDFGTAGYTF. In DNA, the CDR3 is TGCAGCGTTGATTTCGGGACAGCAGGCTACACCTTC. The chain carries TRBV29-1 and TRBJ1-2; the match to TRBD1 covers 7 bases. The CDR3 consists of 12 residues. The V and J ends lost 3 bases and 8 bases, in that order; junction bases with no gene match: 6. CDR1 is SQVTM and CDR2 is ANQGSEA in the germline V gene.

The chain combines TRBV6-1 with TRBJ1-2; unclear D gene. CDR1 and CDR2 from the germline V gene are MNHNS and SASEGT. The V and J ends lost 1 base and 4 bases respectively, with 10 bases between them. The CDR3 has 14 amino acids. The CDR3 region is CASSEGWGGYGYTF. CDR3 coding DNA: TGTGCCAGCAGTGAAGGGTGGGGAGGCTATGGCTACACCTTC.

The J gene is TRBJ1-2, the V gene TRBV7-9; the D is unclear. Trimming removed 3 bases at V and 0 bases at J, with 2 bases between. Germline V gene sequence: CDR1 SEHNR, CDR2 FQNEAQ (reference sequence). The CDR3 is made up of 12 amino acids. CDR3 sequence: CASSFSNYGYTF. The CDR3 bases are TGTGCCAGCAGCTTCTCTAACTATGGCTACACCTTC. Together with reference TRBV7-9 and TRBJ1-2, the CDR3 gives the full variable domain: DTGVSQNPRHKITKRGQNVTFRCDPISEHNRLYWYRQTLGQGPEFLTYFQNEAQLEKSRLLSDRFSAERPKGSFSTLEIQRTEQGDSAMYLCASSFSNYGYTFGSGTRLTVV.

The J gene is TRBJ1-4, the V gene TRBV6-6, with no clear D. The CDR3 is 14 amino acids. Germline V lookup: CDR1 MNHNY, CDR2 SVGAGI (reference sequence). Between the trimmed V and J ends, which lost 0 bases and 6 bases, there was a span of 8 bases. In DNA form, the CDR3 reads TGTGCCAGCAGTTACTCAGGCGGATATGAAAAACTGTTTTTT. Its protein is CASSYSGGYEKLFF.

This clone came up once. The rearrangement links TRBV6-5 to TRBJ2-2; tentative D call: TRBD1 (5 bases). From germline, CDR1 is MNHEY and CDR2 SVGAGI. Trimming pared 5 bases from V and 5 bases from J, leaving 15 bases between. The length of the CDR3 is 15 residues. The CDR3 DNA is TGTGCCAGCAGTCCACGGACATTAAGAACCGGGGAGCTGTTTTTT. This codes for CASSPRTLRTGELFF.

The rearrangement joins TRBV15 to TRBJ2-7; D possibly corresponds to TRBD1 (5 bases). There are 17 residues in the CDR3. The V gene lost 1 base and the J gene lost 1 base, with 17 bases spanning the gap. Germline CDR1 LNHNV, CDR2 YYDKDF (reference sequence). CDR3 in amino acids: CATSRVPSTENSYEQYF. The CDR3 region has the DNA TGTGCCACCAGCAGAGTTCCGTCGACAGAAAATTCCTACGAGCAGTACTTC.

On this clone: The same CDR3 also results from other DNA sequences found in this sample. The chain couples TRBV6-2 or TRBV6-3 to TRBJ2-1; D is perhaps TRBD1 (5 bases). The CDR3 sequence is 13 residues long. Trimming took off 5 bases at V and 5 bases at J, with 10 bases between the two ends. Germline CDR1 reads MNHEY; CDR2 reads SVGEGT. The CDR3 DNA follows: TGTGCCAGCAGTCGAACAGGAGACAATGAGCAGTTCTTC. Translation: CASSRTGDNEQFF.

The V and J genes are TRBV11-2 and TRBJ1-6, with TRBD1 as a possible D gene (6 bases). V lost 1 base and J 10 bases, leaving 14 bases between the germline ends. The length of the CDR3 is 15 residues. Germline values: CDR1 SGHAT, CDR2 FQNNGV. CDR3 bases: TGTGCCAGCAGCTTAGCCGGGACACGGTACTCACCCCTCCACTTT. This gives the protein CASSLAGTRYSPLHF.

The V and J genes are TRBV7-3 and TRBJ1-1, with 12 bases aligning to TRBD1. V dropped 5 bases and J dropped 11; count of bases not matched to a gene: 12. The CDR3 loop spans 15 amino acids. Germline V lookup: CDR1 SGHTA, CDR2 FQGTGA. The CDR3 loop is CASSPPGTGGGMAFF. The CDR3 DNA follows: TGTGCCAGCAGCCCCCCCGGGACAGGGGGCGGAATGGCTTTCTTT.

This clone occurred once. The V gene is TRBV24-1, the J gene TRBJ2-5; 10 positions agree with TRBD2. Germline CDR1 and CDR2: KGHDR and SFDVKD. With V trimmed by 3 bases and J by 0 bases, 6 bases remained unmatched. CDR3 length: 17 amino acids. The CDR3 nucleotides are TGTGCCACCAGTGATAGCGGGGGGGGTGGGTACCAAGAGACCCAGTACTTC. It encodes CATSDSGGGGYQETQYF.

The chain links TRBV7-2 to TRBJ2-1, with D unclear. Germline values: CDR1 SGHTA, CDR2 FQGNSA. Trimming took off 0 bases at V and 7 bases at J, with 7 bases between the two ends. The CDR3 spans 13 residues. In DNA form, the CDR3 reads TGTGCCAGCAGCTTAGCGCAGAGGAATGAGCAGTTCTTC. This translates into CASSLAQRNEQFF.

The CDR3 loop reads CASSDNLRDRGNSNQPQHF. In DNA, the CDR3 is TGTGCCAGCAGTGATAACCTCCGGGACAGGGGAAATAGCAATCAGCCCCAGCATTTT. V gene TRBV6-1 combines with J gene TRBJ1-5, with 10 bases aligning to TRBD1. CDR1 MNHNS and CDR2 SASEGT come from the germline V gene. J was trimmed by 0 bases and V by 3 bases; bases with no gene match: 11. The CDR3 runs to 19 residues.

The chain employs TRBV2 and TRBJ1-4; TRBD1 aligns across 8 bases. This CDR3 has 15 residues. Germline lookup yields CDR1 SNHLY and CDR2 FYNNEI. J lost 5 bases, V lost 6 bases, and 8 bases had no gene match. The CDR3 region is CASSRDRGRNEKLFF. The DNA of the CDR3 is TGTGCCAGCAGCAGAGACAGGGGCCGGAATGAAAAACTGTTTTTT.